The T cell receptor beta chain under discussion was sequenced for a study of long-term antiretroviral therapy in people with HIV. General study points: Repertoire composition at all time points was dominated by clones that had expanded before ART. ART was followed by higher diversity that remained below transplant donor controls.

The libraries were made with immunoSEQ v3.0 at survey level. Produced via immunoSEQ multiplex PCR; TCRdb's table is partial and in-frame only. The sample lists about 25,000 clones; just over 85% were seen once. About this clone: Its antigen is currently unknown.

The CDR3 is 12 residues long. Between the trimmed V and J ends, which lost 5 bases and 6 bases, there was a span of 10 bases. CDR1 MGHDK and CDR2 SYGVNS come from the germline V gene. The source material was unsorted PBMCs, sampled more than 4.3 years after starting antiretroviral therapy. This receptor was taken from a man between 25 and 39 years old with HIV. This sequence joins TRBV25-1 and TRBJ1-2, with TRBD1 as a possible D gene (6 bases). This CDR3 is CASSSGANGYTF. CDR3 sequence (DNA): TGTGCCAGCAGTTCAGGGGCAAATGGCTACACCTTC.